This passage covers 24 T cell receptor beta chains from one sample sequenced in a study of graft-versus-host responses after intestinal transplantation (dated by TCRdb to the early 2020s). To isolate intraepithelial and lamina propria lymphocytes from graft specimens, dithiothreitol, EDTA incubations and collagenase D digestion were used. The method behind the library was the immunoSEQ multiplex PCR assay. TCRdb mirrors the immuneACCESS table, restricted to in-frame sequences. Some clones are absent from its copies; in checked studies, under half trace to an unresolved V gene, and the reason for the others is unknown. The sample table contains 4,500 to 5,500 clones; only one count was recorded for over 60% of them. Together, the top ten hold about 13% of the sample. Material: ileum tissue, obtained around 250 days after intestinal transplant. The receptors originated from a human patient who received an intestinal transplant, so some T cells may come from the graft donor.

V usage is TRBV30 and J usage is TRBJ1-4, with 8 bases aligning to TRBD1. The V and J ends lost 3 bases and 7 bases, in that order; junction bases with no gene match: 7. The CDR3 sequence is 14 residues long. The germline gives CDR1 GTSNPN, CDR2 SVGIG (reference sequence). CDR3: CAWRQGAAFEKLFF. The CDR3 coding sequence is TGTGCCTGGAGGCAGGGGGCAGCGTTTGAAAAACTGTTTTTT. The full variable domain, its missing parts supplied by reference TRBV30 and TRBJ1-4, is SQTIHQWPATLVQPVGSPLSLECTVEGTSNPNLYWYRQAAGRGLQLLFYSVGIGQISSEVPQNLSASRPQDRQFILSSKKLLLSDSGFYLCAWRQGAAFEKLFFGSGTQLSVL.

V usage is TRBV5-8 and J usage is TRBJ1-4; D call uncertain. The germline V gene encodes CDR1 SGHTS and CDR2 YDEGEE. Trimming stripped 0 bases from V and 0 bases from J, with 9 bases between. The CDR3 totals 16 residues. The CDR3: CASSLGSLSTNEKLFF. The CDR3 DNA is TGTGCCAGCAGCTTGGGCAGTTTATCAACTAATGAAAAACTGTTTTTT.

The V and J genes are TRBV7-9 and TRBJ2-2; 9 bases are shared with TRBD2. Losses at the gene ends were 4 bases for V and 4 bases for J; bases not matched to a gene: 13. This CDR3 region has 18 residues. Germline V gene lookup returns CDR1 SEHNR and CDR2 FQNEAQ (reference sequence). The chain's CDR3 is CASSSPGGGRASTGELFF. The CDR3 coding sequence is TGTGCCAGCAGCTCTCCGGGGGGCGGGAGGGCTTCCACCGGGGAGCTGTTTTTT.

This chain links TRBV4-1 with TRBJ2-1; 13 bases agree with TRBD2. There are 17 residues in the CDR3. Germline V CDR1 and CDR2: MGHRA, YSYEKL. V shed 3 bases, J shed 4 bases, and the junction held 6 bases outside the gene matches. The CDR3 loop reads CASSQERTSGRYNEQFF. The CDR3, as DNA: TGCGCCAGCAGCCAGGAGAGGACTAGCGGGAGATACAATGAGCAGTTCTTC.

The rearrangement uses TRBV7-2 and TRBJ2-7, with D maybe TRBD1 (5 bases). Germline V gene sequence: CDR1 SGHTA, CDR2 FQGNSA. The CDR3 has 15 amino acids. Trimming pared 1 base from V and 3 bases from J, leaving 13 bases between. In DNA, the CDR3 is TGTGCCAGCAGCTTAGTCACGACAGTTCTCTACGAGCAGTACTTC. Residues: CASSLVTTVLYEQYF.

This clone was recorded only once. The chain uses TRBV4-3 and TRBJ1-2, with TRBD1 matching 9 bases. The CDR3 length is 16 residues. Unmatched junction bases numbered 7, after V lost 3 bases and J lost 2 bases. Germline V CDR1 and CDR2: LGHNA, YSLEER. The CDR3 DNA follows: TGCGCCAGCAGCCATGAGAACAGGGGGCCCAACTATGGCTACACCTTC. Translation gives CASSHENRGPNYGYTF.

The chain is built from TRBV28 and TRBJ1-5; D remains unclear. This CDR3 is 14 amino acids long. Germline V gives CDR1 MDHEN, CDR2 SYDVKM. The ends were cut back, 5 bases at V and 5 bases at J, with 13 bases in the middle. The CDR3 nucleotides are TGTGCCAGCAGTCCCCCGGGGAGCCATCAGCCCCAGCATTTT. Translated: CASSPPGSHQPQHF.

The V and J genes are TRBV5-1 and TRBJ2-5, with a tentative D call TRBD1 (6 bases). This CDR3 region has 14 residues. V was cut by 5 bases and J by 5 bases, with 16 bases left in between. Looked up from germline, CDR1 is SGHRS and CDR2 is YFSETQ. DNA for the CDR3: TGCGCCAGCAGTTACGGGACATCGGGTGAGACCCAGTACTTC. Its protein is CASSYGTSGETQYF.

This rearrangement joins TRBV7-9 to TRBJ1-1; the D is unclear. From germline, CDR1 is SEHNR and CDR2 FQNEAQ (reference sequence). The CDR3 contains 12 residues. V lost 5 bases, J lost 5 bases, and 9 bases lay in between. CDR3 in amino acids: CASSPTRTEAFF. In DNA form, the CDR3 reads TGTGCCAGCAGCCCTACTAGAACTGAAGCTTTCTTT.

This sequence joins TRBV12-5 and TRBJ2-7; 9 bases match TRBD1. CDR3 size: 16 residues. Germline-derived CDR1 and CDR2 are LGHNT and FRNRAP. Trimming at V came to 0 bases and at J to 7 bases, leaving 10 bases not matched to a gene. The CDR3 reads CASGLVLGQGRGEQYF. The CDR3 region has the DNA TGTGCTAGTGGTTTGGTACTCGGACAGGGGCGAGGAGAGCAGTACTTC.

This chain connects TRBV5-1 to TRBJ2-7, with D unresolved. This CDR3 contains 15 residues. With 3 bases removed from V and 6 bases from J, the gap between germline ends came to 19 bases. The germline gives CDR1 SGHRS, CDR2 YFSETQ. The CDR3 DNA follows: TGCGCCAGCAGCTCGCCCTTAGAGGTTCCCCTCGAGCAGTACTTC. Translated, it gives CASSSPLEVPLEQYF.

This clone showed up just a few times. The rearrangement joins TRBV9 to TRBJ2-7; 10 bases are a match to TRBD2. J lost 0 bases, V lost 0 bases, and 6 bases had no gene match. The CDR3 runs to 17 residues. Germline CDR1 SGDLS, CDR2 YYNGEE. The CDR3 bases are TGTGCCAGCAGCGTAGGAGGGTCTAGCGGGGGCTCCTACGAGCAGTACTTC. Translated: CASSVGGSSGGSYEQYF.

The V gene is TRBV19, the J gene TRBJ1-1; TRBD1 might be the D (5 bases). V was pared by 5 bases and J by 4 bases, with 11 bases between. In germline, CDR1 is LNHDA, CDR2 SQIVND (reference sequence). This CDR3 has 13 residues. DNA for the CDR3: TGTGCCAGTAGTGTTCTCGGGGGCACTGAAGCTTTCTTT. Translation: CASSVLGGTEAFF.

The chain couples TRBV19 to TRBJ1-1; tentatively, D is TRBD1 (5 bases). Per germline, CDR1 LNHDA and CDR2 SQIVND (reference sequence). The CDR3 is 15 amino acids. Trimming stripped 3 bases from V and 1 base from J, with 12 bases between. The CDR3 region has the DNA TGTGCCAGTAGTATTAAGGACATCAGGAACACTGAAGCTTTCTTT. Its protein product is CASSIKDIRNTEAFF. The entire variable domain, with the rest obtained from reference TRBV19 and TRBJ1-1, is as follows: DGGITQSPKYLFRKEGQNVTLSCEQNLNHDAMYWYRQDPGQGLRLIYYSQIVNDFQKGDIAEGYSVSREKKESFPLTVTSAQKNPTAFYLCASSIKDIRNTEAFFGQGTRLTVV.

This clone was seen only a few times. This rearrangement joins TRBV25-1 to TRBJ2-5; TRBD1 aligns across 9 bases. Per germline, CDR1 MGHDK and CDR2 SYGVNS. The CDR3 has 13 residues. With 8 bases clipped from V and 11 bases from J, the junction kept 12 bases outside the gene matches. The CDR3 loop reads CASGTGGMREQYF. The CDR3 DNA reads as TGTGCCAGCGGCACAGGGGGCATGAGGGAGCAGTACTTC.

This clone turned up a few times. The chain couples TRBV10-3 to TRBJ1-1, with D possibly being TRBD1 (5 bases). Germline V gene lookup returns CDR1 ENHRY and CDR2 SYGVKD. Trimming took off 0 bases at V and 2 bases at J, with 10 bases between the two ends. The CDR3 is 15 amino acids. The DNA for the CDR3 is TGTGCCATCAGTGAGTCTGGGGGGTTAAACACTGAAGCTTTCTTT. Its translation is CAISESGGLNTEAFF.

The CDR3 DNA is TGTGCCAGCAGCTTTCTGGGGGGGATTAATGAAAAACTGTTTTTT. Translation gives CASSFLGGINEKLFF. V gene TRBV7-9 combines with J gene TRBJ1-4; tentatively, D is TRBD1 (5 bases). The germline V and J ends were trimmed by 3 bases and 4 bases, with 12 bases remaining between them. CDR1 is SEHNR, CDR2 FQNEAQ, per germline (reference sequence). This CDR3 is built from 15 residues.

The rearrangement links TRBV25-1 to TRBJ1-4; TRBD1 matches 7 bases. The CDR3 extends over 16 amino acids. V shed 2 bases and J 0 bases; nucleotides not matched to a gene: 3. Germline V gene lookup returns CDR1 MGHDK and CDR2 SYGVNS. In DNA form, the CDR3 reads TGTGCCAGCAGTGAACCCGGACAGGCAACTAATGAAAAACTGTTTTTT. This gives the protein CASSEPGQATNEKLFF. Drawing the rest from reference TRBV25-1 and TRBJ1-4, the complete variable domain is EADIYQTPRYLVIGTGKKITLECSQTMGHDKMYWYQQDPGMELHLIHYSYGVNSTEKGDLSSESTVSRIRTEHFPLTLESARPSHTSQYLCASSEPGQATNEKLFFGSGTQLSVL.

The CDR3 DNA sequence: TGCGCCAGCAGCTTGGTGAGCTCTGGGGCCAACGTCCTGACTTTC. Translating it yields CASSLVSSGANVLTF. J is TRBJ2-6 and V is TRBV5-1; D is unclear. Germline CDR1 SGHRS, CDR2 YFSETQ. Trimming took off 0 bases at V and 0 bases at J, with 4 bases between the two ends. This CDR3 is built from 15 residues.

V gene TRBV6-4 combines with J gene TRBJ2-5, with D unclear. CDR1 MRHNA and CDR2 SNTAGT come from the germline V gene. The CDR3 covers 14 residues. Between the trimmed V and J ends, which lost 0 bases and 1 base, there was a span of 6 bases. The DNA of the CDR3 is TGTGCCAGCAGTGACTCGGCAGGCCAAGAGACCCAGTACTTC. It is translated as CASSDSAGQETQYF.

This sequence joins TRBV5-4 and TRBJ1-4; D is perhaps TRBD1 (5 bases). Germline CDR1 reads SGHNT; CDR2 reads YYREEE (reference sequence). Trimming removed 5 bases at V and 10 bases at J, with 15 bases between. CDR3 length: 13 residues. This CDR3 is CASSYDSRGKLFF. CDR3 in DNA: TGTGCCAGCAGTTACGACAGTAGGGGAAAACTGTTTTTT.

The chain carries TRBV2 and TRBJ1-6, with 7 nucleotides matching TRBD1. Germline V lookup: CDR1 SNHLY, CDR2 FYNNEI. This CDR3 spans 16 amino acids. The trim removed 6 bases at V and 4 bases at J, leaving 9 bases unmatched. CDR3 sequence reads: CASSGTWTGYNSPLHF. The CDR3 bases are TGTGCCAGCAGCGGCACCTGGACAGGTTATAATTCACCCCTCCACTTT.

This CDR3 reads CASSLGQNYYGYTF. DNA for the CDR3: TGTGCCAGCAGCTTAGGACAGAACTACTATGGCTACACCTTC. The V call is TRBV7-2, the J call TRBJ1-2; a possible D gene is TRBD1 (5 bases). This CDR3 has 14 residues. CDR1 is SGHTA, CDR2 FQGNSA, per germline. Trimming left V 1 base short and J 3 bases short, with 9 bases between.

The chain recombines TRBV6-1 with TRBJ1-6; 8 nucleotides match TRBD1. Germline V gene data show CDR1 as MNHNS and CDR2 as SASEGT. The CDR3 is 15 residues long. Unmatched junction bases numbered 6, after V lost 5 bases and J lost 6 bases. CDR3 loop: CASSSRTGGNSPLHF. For the CDR3, the DNA is TGTGCCAGCAGTTCCCGTACAGGGGGTAATTCACCCCTCCACTTT.